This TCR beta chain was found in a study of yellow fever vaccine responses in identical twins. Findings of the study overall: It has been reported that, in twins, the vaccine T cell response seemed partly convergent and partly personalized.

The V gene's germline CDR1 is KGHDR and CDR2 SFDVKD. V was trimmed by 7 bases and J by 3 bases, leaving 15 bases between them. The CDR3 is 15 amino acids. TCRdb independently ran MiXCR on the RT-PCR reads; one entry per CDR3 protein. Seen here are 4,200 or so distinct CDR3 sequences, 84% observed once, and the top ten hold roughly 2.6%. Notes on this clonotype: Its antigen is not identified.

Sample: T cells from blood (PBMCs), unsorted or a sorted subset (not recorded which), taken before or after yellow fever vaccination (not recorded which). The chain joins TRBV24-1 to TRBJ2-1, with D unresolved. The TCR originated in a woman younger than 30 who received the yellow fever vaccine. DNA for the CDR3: TGTGCCACCAGCCGCCCATCGGACCGCTACAATGAGCAGTTCTTC. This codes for CATSRPSDRYNEQFF.